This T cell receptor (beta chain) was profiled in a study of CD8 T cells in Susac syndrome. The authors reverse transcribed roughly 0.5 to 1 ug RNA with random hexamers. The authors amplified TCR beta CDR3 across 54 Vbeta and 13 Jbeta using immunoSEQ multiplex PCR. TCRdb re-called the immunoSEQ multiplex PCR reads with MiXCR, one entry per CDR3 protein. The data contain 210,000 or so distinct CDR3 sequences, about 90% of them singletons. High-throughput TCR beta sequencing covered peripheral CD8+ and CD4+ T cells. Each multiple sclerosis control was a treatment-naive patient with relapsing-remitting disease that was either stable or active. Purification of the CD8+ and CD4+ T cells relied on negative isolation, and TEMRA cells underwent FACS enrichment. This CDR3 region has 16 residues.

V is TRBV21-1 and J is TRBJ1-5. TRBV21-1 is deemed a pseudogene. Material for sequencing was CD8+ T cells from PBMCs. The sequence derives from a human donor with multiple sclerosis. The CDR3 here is CASSKWFDTSNQPQHF. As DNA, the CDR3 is TGTGCCAGCAGCAAATGGTTCGACACCAGCAATCAGCCCCAGCATTTT.